The clone carrying this T cell receptor beta chain appeared once. Its antigen is undetermined. A read error may explain this, as a much larger clone is one base away. The data derive from a study of regulatory T cells in long-lasting Graves disease. Background on the study: Graves' disease counted as persistent after over 5 years of antithyroid drugs with positive TSH receptor antibodies.

Described time point: persistent/refractory GD, antithyroid drugs over 5 years with positive TRAb. Generation of the TCR library employed RNA extracted from PBMCs. Patients of an endocrinology department in Xi'an, China, were included. Construction of TCR beta libraries relied on iRepertoire HTBI primers and on Arm-PCR targeting CDR3 regions. In the original processing: Samples revealed 62 TRBV and 14 TRBJ segments. One entry per CDR3 protein, called by TCRdb with MiXCR from the multiplex PCR reads. TCRdb's processing, not the study's, gives the V and J calls here. The profile covers 430,000 or so distinct CDR3 sequences, with roughly 23% appearing a single time and roughly an eighth taken by the ten largest. Findings of the study overall: Persistent disease preferred TRBV28, TRBJ1-2 and TRBJ2-5; new disease, TRBV20-1 and TRBJ2-1.

With V trimmed by 0 bases and J by 4 bases, 7 bases remained unmatched. Germline V gene sequence: CDR1 SGHRS, CDR2 YFSETQ. The CDR3 covers 15 residues. The material sequenced was peripheral blood mononuclear cells (PBMCs), taken when the disease was refractory, from a patient treated with antithyroid drugs. V gene TRBV5-1 combines with J gene TRBJ2-7; TRBD1 matches at 7 bases. The receptor was isolated from a female donor with Graves disease. The CDR3 DNA follows: TGCGCCAGCAGCTTGGGAAATAGGGGGCTTTACGAGCAGTACTTC. It is translated as CASSLGNRGLYEQYF.